The 27 T cell receptor beta chains below all came from one sample that was sequenced in a study of response to subunit inactivated influenza vaccine. MiXCR, applied by TCRdb to the RT-PCR reads, yields one record per CDR3 protein. Altogether roughly 630,000 distinct CDR3 sequences are present, about 15% being singletons, with the ten largest covering roughly 7.2%. Sequenced material: PBMCs from blood, taken 14 days before vaccination. The receptors were gathered from a man in his fifties or sixties who received an inactivated influenza vaccine.

The chain employs TRBV18 and TRBJ2-1; maybe TRBD1 (5 bases). The CDR3 spans 20 residues. CDR1 is KGHSH, CDR2 LQKENI, per germline. The germline V and J ends were trimmed by 3 bases and 4 bases, with 28 bases remaining between them. CDR3 nucleotide sequence: TGTGCCAGCTCACCGACACCAGGGTTCGATCCCCAAAACCTATACAATGAGCAGTTCTTC. Translation gives CASSPTPGFDPQNLYNEQFF.

The rearrangement uses TRBV7-3 and TRBJ2-1; D may be TRBD1 or TRBD2 (5 bases each). V lost 6 bases and J 5 bases, leaving 17 bases between the germline ends. From germline, CDR1 is SGHTA and CDR2 FQGTGA. This CDR3 comprises 15 residues. DNA for the CDR3: TGTGCCAGCAGTTCCCGGGACCAAGGCCACAATGAGCAGTTCTTC. Protein sequence: CASSSRDQGHNEQFF.

This clonotype was detected only a few times. The V call is TRBV11-2, the J call TRBJ2-1; D not certain. Germline V gives CDR1 SGHAT, CDR2 FQNNGV. CDR3 size: 17 residues. V dropped 1 base and J dropped 0 bases, with 13 bases sitting between them. CDR3: CASSLGLRRSSYNEQFF. DNA of the CDR3: TGTGCCAGCAGCTTAGGGTTGCGTCGGAGCTCCTACAATGAGCAGTTCTTC.

The chain combines TRBV6-1 with TRBJ2-3; 10 bases are a match to TRBD2. This CDR3 spans 15 amino acids. Germline V lookup: CDR1 MNHNS, CDR2 SASEGT. V was pared by 7 bases and J by 0 bases, with 4 bases of the junction left unmatched. CDR3 nucleotides: TGTGCCAGCACCCTAGCGGGGGCTAGCACAGATACGCAGTATTTT. It codes for CASTLAGASTDTQYF.

This clonotype showed up just a few times. The chain links TRBV28 to TRBJ1-5, with D possibly matching TRBD1 (6 bases). This CDR3 is built from 15 residues. Trimming cost V 5 bases and J 4 bases, with 15 bases left between them. Germline lookup yields CDR1 MDHEN and CDR2 SYDVKM. CDR3 sequence (DNA): TGTGCCAGCAGTATTAGGGTTACAGGGAATCAGCCCCAGCATTTT. It translates to CASSIRVTGNQPQHF.

The CDR3 DNA reads TGCAGTGCTAGTCCTAGCGGGAGGGCCAAAGAGCAGTACTTC. This codes for CSASPSGRAKEQYF. This sequence joins TRBV20-1 and TRBJ2-7, with 12 nucleotides matching TRBD2. This CDR3 has 14 residues. Germline V gene sequence: CDR1 DFQATT, CDR2 SNEGSKA (reference sequence). Trimming cost V 3 bases and J 7 bases; bases outside gene matches: 7.

A few counts support this clonotype. The chain recombines TRBV11-3 with TRBJ2-1; the D is unclear. The CDR3 contains 12 residues. Germline CDR1 is SGHNT and CDR2 is YENEEA. The V end lost 5 bases, the J end lost 9 bases, and 11 bases lay between the germline ends. The CDR3, as DNA: TGTGCCAGCAGCCCTACTCAAGGTGAGCAGTTCTTC. Translation gives CASSPTQGEQFF.

The rearrangement links TRBV12-3 or TRBV12-4 to TRBJ2-2; D gene uncertain. Between the trimmed V and J ends, which lost 1 base and 6 bases, there was a span of 18 bases. The CDR3 is 17 residues long. The DNA of the CDR3 is TGTGCCAGCAGTTTAGGGGGAACCCGTCGGCGTCCCGGGGAGCTGTTTTTT. This translates into CASSLGGTRRRPGELFF.

This clonotype was seen more than once but under ten times. This chain links TRBV4-3 with TRBJ2-3; TRBD1 or TRBD2 may be the D gene (5 bases each). V was shortened by 3 bases and J by 0 bases, with 16 bases between the two germline ends. The CDR3 length is 17 residues. The germline gives CDR1 LGHNA, CDR2 YSLEER. The CDR3 reads CASSHRGVLSSTDTQYF. DNA for the CDR3: TGCGCCAGCAGCCACCGAGGGGTACTCTCTAGCACAGATACGCAGTATTTT.

This clonotype occurred a few times. This chain connects TRBV6-1 to TRBJ2-1; D possibly corresponds to TRBD1 (6 bases). The V end lost 1 base, the J end lost 0 bases, and 10 bases lay between the germline ends. Germline lookup yields CDR1 MNHNS and CDR2 SASEGT. This CDR3 region has 16 residues. Written as DNA, the CDR3 is TGTGCCAGCAGTGAAGGACAGGTCCGCTCCTACAATGAGCAGTTCTTC. This gives the protein CASSEGQVRSYNEQFF.

The V and J genes are TRBV21-1 and TRBJ2-3; the D call in the table, TRBD2, was not verified against the DNA. TRBV21-1 is termed a pseudogene. The CDR3 is made up of 15 amino acids. CDR3: CASKTGTSGTDTQYF. For the CDR3, the DNA is TGTGCCAGCAAGACCGGGACTAGCGGAACAGATACGCAGTATTTT.

The rearrangement uses TRBV3-1 and TRBJ2-7; no clear D. V was shortened by 1 base and J by 7 bases, with 5 bases between the two germline ends. Germline V gene lookup returns CDR1 LGHDT and CDR2 YNNKEL (reference sequence). The CDR3 loop spans 11 amino acids. CDR3 amino acids: CASSQVEEQYF. Here the CDR3 DNA reads TGTGCCAGCAGCCAAGTAGAAGAGCAGTACTTC.

This clonotype was seen a handful of times. CDR3 in amino acids: CSVAWTARKNIQYF. The CDR3 coding sequence is TGCAGCGTTGCCTGGACAGCCAGAAAAAACATTCAGTACTTC. V and J are TRBV29-1 and TRBJ2-4; a weak D match, TRBD1 (6 bases). The CDR3 runs 14 residues. Germline V CDR1 and CDR2: SQVTM, ANQGSEA. V was pared by 4 bases and J by 4 bases, with 14 bases between.

There are many counts of this clonotype. V gene TRBV12-3 or TRBV12-4 combines with J gene TRBJ1-3; D call uncertain. The CDR3 consists of 11 residues. The ends were cut back, 5 bases at V and 9 bases at J, with 8 bases in the middle. The CDR3 is CASSATPTIYF. CDR3 nucleotides: TGTGCCAGCAGTGCCACTCCCACCATATATTTT.

The rearrangement links TRBV7-3 to TRBJ2-2; 8 bases are shared with TRBD1. CDR1 and CDR2 (germline): SGHTA, FQGTGA. The CDR3 is 15 residues long. V was pared by 5 bases and J by 1 base, with 3 bases of the junction left unmatched. CDR3 in DNA: TGTGCCAGCAGCCGGACAGGGAAGAACACCGGGGAGCTGTTTTTT. Its translation is CASSRTGKNTGELFF.

In its sample, this clonotype was seen a few times. V and J are TRBV18 and TRBJ2-3; 8 bases align to TRBD2. Looked up from germline, CDR1 is KGHSH and CDR2 is LQKENI. V was clipped by 1 base and J by 2 bases; unmatched bases: 2. This CDR3 has 15 amino acids. CDR3 protein: CASSPLAGITDTQYF. CDR3 DNA: TGTGCCAGCTCACCACTAGCGGGGATCACAGATACGCAGTATTTT.

The chain combines TRBV10-3 with TRBJ2-5, with 14 bases lining up with TRBD2. J gave up 5 bases and V 4 bases, and 6 bases lay outside the gene matches. Germline V gene lookup returns CDR1 ENHRY and CDR2 SYGVKD. CDR3 size: 16 residues. CDR3 residues: CAISARLAGGEETQYF. In DNA, the CDR3 is TGTGCCATCAGTGCCCGACTAGCGGGAGGGGAGGAGACCCAGTACTTC.

This sequence joins TRBV28 and TRBJ2-7; the D call may be TRBD1 or TRBD2 (5 bases each). The CDR3 runs 15 residues. V lost 7 bases and J lost 0, with 16 bases in between. Germline V lookup: CDR1 MDHEN, CDR2 SYDVKM. The CDR3 nucleotides are TGTGCCAGCATCACCGGGACCGAGAGCTCCTACGAGCAGTACTTC. This encodes CASITGTESSYEQYF.

The rearrangement uses TRBV28 and TRBJ1-1, with 7 bases that match TRBD1. The CDR3 has 14 amino acids. Germline V lookup: CDR1 MDHEN, CDR2 SYDVKM. Trimming removed 5 bases from V and 1 base from J; junction bases left unmatched: 4. The CDR3 loop reads CASSPWDRNTEAFF. The CDR3 DNA sequence: TGTGCCAGCAGTCCCTGGGACAGGAACACTGAAGCTTTCTTT.

In its sample, this clonotype was seen a few times. The V gene is TRBV4-3, the J gene TRBJ2-5, with 8 bases aligning to TRBD1. This CDR3 is built from 15 residues. Germline V gene sequence: CDR1 LGHNA, CDR2 YSLEER. The trim removed 2 bases at V and 5 bases at J, leaving 7 bases unmatched. CDR3 loop: CASSQIQGARETQYF. In nucleotides, the CDR3 is TGCGCCAGCAGCCAAATTCAGGGGGCACGGGAGACCCAGTACTTC.

This clonotype was seen more than once but under ten times. V is TRBV6-2 or TRBV6-3 and J is TRBJ2-5; possible D gene TRBD2, 10 bases. The CDR3 is 17 residues long. With 2 bases removed from V and 7 bases from J, the gap between germline ends came to 23 bases. Germline-derived CDR1 and CDR2 are MNHEY and SVGEGT. The CDR3: CASSYGQGPSGRGTQYF. The DNA of the CDR3 is TGTGCCAGCAGTTACGGACAGGGGCCTAGCGGGAGAGGGACCCAGTACTTC.

This clonotype has only one observation. The chain is built from TRBV23-1 and TRBJ2-5; the D gene is possibly TRBD1 (5 bases). TRBV23-1 is annotated as an ORF whose role is uncertain. This CDR3 region has 14 residues. Trimming left V 8 bases short and J 2 bases short, with 15 bases between. The CDR3 protein is CASPNGDSQETQYF. The CDR3 bases are TGCGCCAGCCCCAACGGCGACAGTCAAGAGACCCAGTACTTC.

Written as DNA, the CDR3 is TGTGCCAGCAGTGACAGGGTGGGAAAAGGGCAGTTCTTC. It translates to CASSDRVGKGQFF. V and J are TRBV6-4 and TRBJ2-1; D is unclear. V dropped 2 bases and J dropped 12 bases, with 14 bases sitting between them. The CDR3 length is 13 residues. Germline V gives CDR1 MRHNA, CDR2 SNTAGT.

This clonotype was found a few times. V is TRBV9 and J is TRBJ2-1, with 12 positions matching TRBD2. V shed 3 bases, J shed 6 bases, and the junction held 4 bases outside the gene matches. The CDR3 loop spans 15 amino acids. Germline CDR1 is SGDLS and CDR2 is YYNGEE. The CDR3 loop reads CASSASGGAANEQFF. CDR3 nucleotide sequence: TGTGCCAGCAGCGCTAGCGGGGGGGCCGCCAATGAGCAGTTCTTC.

In this sample, this clonotype turned up once. At one boundary the junction diverges from the germline segment, which might be a read error. V gene TRBV29-1 combines with J gene TRBJ2-2; 7 bases align to TRBD1. The CDR3 spans 15 residues. CDR1 is SQVTM and CDR2 is ANQGSEA in the germline V gene. This CDR3 is CSFEEWTGNTGELFF. Here the CDR3 DNA reads TGCAGCTTTGAGGAATGGACAGGGAACACCGGGGAGCTGTTTTTT.

This clonotype was seen a few times. The rearrangement uses TRBV2 and TRBJ2-1, with TRBD2 matching 11 bases. V dropped 4 bases and J dropped 4; count of bases not matched to a gene: 18. The CDR3 is 20 residues long. CDR1 SNHLY and CDR2 FYNNEI come from the germline V gene. This CDR3 reads CASSGETGTSGVRFYNEQFF. CDR3 coding DNA: TGTGCCAGCAGTGGAGAGACCGGGACTAGCGGTGTACGCTTTTACAATGAGCAGTTCTTC.

This clonotype showed up just a few times. The rearrangement joins TRBV12-3 or TRBV12-4 to TRBJ1-5, with TRBD1 matching over 11 bases. Trimming at V came to 6 bases and at J to 9 bases, leaving 7 bases not matched to a gene. This CDR3 is built from 14 residues. The CDR3 nucleotides read TGTGCCAGCAGACGTGGGACAGGGGGAAGGCCCCAGCATTTT. This gives the protein CASRRGTGGRPQHF.